This note documents a single T cell receptor beta chain sequence. The data stem from a study of blood T cell repertoires in COVID-19. Original handling: Researchers report that nucleated cell counts were estimated from reference gene primer amplification. Profiling relied on immunoSEQ multiplex PCR, and the TCRdb table lists in-frame clones only, not all of them. D and trimming come from the DNA, and the V and J calls and clone size come from that table. The sample has 110,000 or so clones, 80% to 90% seen once. This CDR3 contains 14 residues. Germline V gene sequence: CDR1 SQVTM, CDR2 ANQGSEA. The trim removed 2 bases at V and 6 bases at J, leaving 4 bases unmatched.

This chain joins TRBV29-1 and TRBJ2-5; 12 bases agree with TRBD2. The TCR comes from a man aged 35 to 55 with acute or convalescent COVID-19. The source material was peripheral blood. The CDR3, as DNA: TGCAGCGTTGAACTAGCGGGGGGGCCCAAGACCCAGTACTTC. As protein: CSVELAGGPKTQYF.